Below are 18 T cell receptor beta chains sequenced from a single sample in a study of blood T cell repertoires in COVID-19. The data were produced by immunoSEQ multiplex PCR, yet TCRdb's version contains in-frame clones alone and is incomplete. The table records approximately 240,000 clones, approximately 87% of them present only once. Sequencing used PBMCs or T cells enriched from blood (not recorded which). These receptors all come from a woman aged 45-59 years in a cohort exposed to, infected with or recovered from COVID-19 (not recorded which).

This rearrangement joins TRBV28 to TRBJ1-3; TRBD1 matches at 7 bases. CDR3 length: 17 residues. CDR1 MDHEN and CDR2 SYDVKM come from the germline V gene. The V gene end was trimmed by 5 bases and the J gene end by 2 bases; junction bases not matched to a gene: 12. The CDR3 loop reads CASSGTVGTATGNTIYF. CDR3 sequence (DNA): TGTGCCAGCAGTGGGACTGTAGGGACAGCGACTGGAAACACCATATATTTT.

The V gene is TRBV2, the J gene TRBJ2-5; D not resolved. CDR1 SNHLY and CDR2 FYNNEI come from the germline V gene. The V end lost 6 bases, the J end lost 5 bases, and 13 bases lay between the germline ends. CDR3 length: 13 residues. The CDR3 region has the DNA TGTGCCAGCAGCGTGGAGCCCTTGGAGACCCAGTACTTC. Translated, it gives CASSVEPLETQYF. Using reference TRBV2 and TRBJ2-5 for the parts outside the CDR3, the full variable domain is EPEVTQTPSHQVTQMGQEVILRCVPISNHLYFYWYRQILGQKVEFLVSFYNNEISEKSEIFDDQFSVERPDGSNFTLKIRSTKLEDSAMYFCASSVEPLETQYFGPGTRLLVL.

The chain has TRBV19 and TRBJ1-5; D perhaps matches TRBD1 (5 bases). Germline values: CDR1 LNHDA, CDR2 SQIVND (reference sequence). Trimming cost V 5 bases and J 9 bases, with 17 bases left between them. The CDR3 covers 14 residues. CDR3 sequence: CASSLPQTVRPQHF. The CDR3 region has the DNA TGTGCCAGTAGTCTCCCGCAGACAGTCCGGCCCCAGCATTTT.

The chain has TRBV5-1 and TRBJ1-4; D not certain. The CDR3 loop spans 13 amino acids. V was clipped by 5 bases and J by 0 bases, with 5 bases between them. The germline gives CDR1 SGHRS, CDR2 YFSETQ. CDR3 protein: CASSPATNEKLFF. The CDR3 nucleotides are TGCGCCAGCAGTCCTGCAACTAATGAAAAACTGTTTTTT. Full variable domain (rest looked up from reference TRBV5-1 and TRBJ1-4): KAGVTQTPRYLIKTRGQQVTLSCSPISGHRSVSWYQQTPGQGLQFLFEYFSETQRNKGNFPGRFSGRQFSNSRSEMNVSTLELGDSALYLCASSPATNEKLFFGSGTQLSVL.

The J gene is TRBJ1-5, the V gene TRBV7-2, with 9 bases identical to TRBD1. Germline CDR1 and CDR2: SGHTA and FQGNSA. The CDR3 contains 16 residues. The junction had 5 bases not matched to a gene; V was cut back by 3 bases and J by 2 bases. The CDR3, as DNA: TGTGCCAGCAGCTTCGGACAGGGGTGGGGCAATCAGCCCCAGCATTTT. This gives the protein CASSFGQGWGNQPQHF.

The chain uses TRBV5-1 and TRBJ1-2, with 7 nucleotides matching TRBD1. CDR1 SGHRS and CDR2 YFSETQ come from the germline V gene. CDR3 size: 17 residues. V lost 5 bases and J lost 2; bases outside the gene matches: 15. The CDR3 nucleotides read TGCGCCAGCAGAGGTAATTTTGGGGGACAGACCAACTATGGCTACACCTTC. As protein: CASRGNFGGQTNYGYTF.

The chain employs TRBV30 and TRBJ1-1; perhaps TRBD1 as D (5 bases). Germline CDR1 GTSNPN, CDR2 SVGIG (reference sequence). The CDR3 is 19 residues long. V dropped 6 bases and J dropped 0 bases, with 29 bases sitting between them. The CDR3 loop is CACSPGLWDLWVMNTEAFF. In DNA, the CDR3 is TGTGCCTGTTCCCCGGGACTCTGGGACCTATGGGTCATGAACACTGAAGCTTTCTTT. The full variable domain, its missing parts supplied by reference TRBV30 and TRBJ1-1, is SQTIHQWPATLVQPVGSPLSLECTVEGTSNPNLYWYRQAAGRGLQLLFYSVGIGQISSEVPQNLSASRPQDRQFILSSKKLLLSDSGFYLCACSPGLWDLWVMNTEAFFGQGTRLTVV.

The chain carries TRBV30 and TRBJ1-6; D ambiguous. The ends were cut back, 3 bases at V and 0 bases at J, with 12 bases in the middle. In germline, CDR1 is GTSNPN, CDR2 SVGIG (reference sequence). The CDR3 consists of 16 residues. This CDR3 is CAWRLAGSSYNSPLHF. CDR3 nucleotides: TGTGCCTGGAGGTTGGCGGGGAGCTCCTATAATTCACCCCTCCACTTT.

The chain uses TRBV5-1 and TRBJ1-4; D is perhaps TRBD1 (5 bases). V was clipped by 4 bases and J by 7 bases, with 8 bases between them. The germline gives CDR1 SGHRS, CDR2 YFSETQ. This CDR3 is 12 amino acids long. The CDR3 DNA reads TGCGCCAGCAGCCCCGGGGGTGAAAAACTGTTTTTT. Translated, it gives CASSPGGEKLFF.

This chain connects TRBV6-2 or TRBV6-3 to TRBJ1-4; D unresolved. Trimming left V 6 bases short and J 7 bases short, with 15 bases between. CDR3 size: 14 residues. Germline CDR1 MNHEY, CDR2 SVGEGT. The CDR3 sequence is CASSPRDSTEKLFF. The DNA of the CDR3 is TGTGCCAGCAGCCCCCGCGACTCTACTGAAAAACTGTTTTTT.

The rearrangement uses TRBV5-4 and TRBJ2-7; D remains unclear. Trimming left V 4 bases short and J 4 bases short, with 6 bases between. The CDR3 extends over 11 amino acids. In germline, CDR1 is SGHNT, CDR2 YYREEE (reference sequence). As DNA, the CDR3 is TGTGCCAGCAGCAACTATTACGAGCAGTACTTC. As protein: CASSNYYEQYF.

V gene TRBV6-5 combines with J gene TRBJ1-1; D is ambiguous. There are 16 residues in the CDR3. CDR1 is MNHEY, CDR2 SVGAGI, per germline. The V and J ends lost 2 bases and 4 bases respectively, with 17 bases between them. In DNA form, the CDR3 reads TGTGCCAGCAGTTACGCTTCATTTTACGTGAGCACTGAAGCTTTCTTT. Protein: CASSYASFYVSTEAFF.

The genes are TRBV11-2 and TRBJ2-5, with 12 nucleotides matching TRBD2. CDR3 size: 16 residues. CDR1 and CDR2 (germline): SGHAT, FQNNGV. Germline trimming cut 5 bases from V and 1 base from J; bases unmatched to any gene: 5. CDR3: CASSPRLAGAQETQYF. CDR3 nucleotide sequence: TGTGCCAGCAGCCCGCGACTAGCGGGGGCCCAAGAGACCCAGTACTTC.

The chain employs TRBV18 and TRBJ1-5, with D uncertain. Between the trimmed V and J ends, which lost 2 bases and 4 bases, there was a span of 12 bases. From germline, CDR1 is KGHSH and CDR2 LQKENI. The CDR3 contains 15 residues. The CDR3: CASSPTPEPNQPQHF. CDR3 coding DNA: TGTGCCAGCTCACCAACGCCAGAACCTAATCAGCCCCAGCATTTT.

V and J are TRBV21-1 and TRBJ2-5; the table calls TRBD1, which could not be checked here. TRBV21-1 is a documented pseudogene. The CDR3 sequence is 15 residues long. The CDR3 loop is CASSKVSTAQETQYF. Here the CDR3 DNA reads TGTGCCAGCAGCAAAGTTAGTACAGCCCAAGAGACCCAGTACTTC.

This chain uses TRBV6-5 with TRBJ1-4; D is undetermined. V lost 0 bases to trimming and J lost 0 bases, with 8 bases between them. Germline V CDR1 and CDR2: MNHEY, SVGAGI. The CDR3 is 16 amino acids. The CDR3 region has the DNA TGTGCCAGCAGTTACTCTCTTCGTACAACTAATGAAAAACTGTTTTTT. Its protein is CASSYSLRTTNEKLFF.

This rearrangement joins TRBV6-2 or TRBV6-3 to TRBJ2-7, with 13 bases that match TRBD2. The CDR3 length is 18 residues. Germline CDR1 reads MNHEY; CDR2 reads SVGEGT. V lost 5 bases and J lost 2; bases outside the gene matches: 12. The CDR3 nucleotides are TGTGCCAGCAGTATTCCCGGGACTAGCGGGGCAAATGCCTACGAGCAGTACTTC. Its translation: CASSIPGTSGANAYEQYF.

The CDR3 loop reads CASSWGQGSSYEQYF. DNA for the CDR3: TGTGCCAGCAGCTGGGGGCAGGGGAGCTCCTACGAGCAGTACTTC. The chain carries TRBV5-5 and TRBJ2-7, with D perhaps TRBD1 (6 bases). CDR3 size: 15 residues. Germline V CDR1 and CDR2: SGHKS, YYEKEE (reference sequence). V was clipped by 3 bases and J by 0 bases, with 13 bases between them. Full variable domain (outside the CDR3, taken from reference TRBV5-5 and TRBJ2-7): DAGVTQSPTHLIKTRGQQVTLRCSPISGHKSVSWYQQVLGQGPQFIFQYYEKEERGRGNFPDRFSARQFPNYSSELNVNALLLGDSALYLCASSWGQGSSYEQYFGPGTRLTVT.